This TCR beta chain was documented in a study of T cells after yellow fever vaccination. Study-level background: Any fraction with a low cell number was prepared using SMART-Seq v4 Ultra Low Input. Study outcomes and limitations: Peaking on day 5 versus 15, the secondary response was faster but weaker. Clones that expanded after primary vaccination mostly reappeared after the booster (roughly 96% CD4, approximately 85% CD8).

V was shortened by 1 base and J by 0 bases, with 7 bases between the two germline ends. The CDR3 spans 16 residues. Germline-derived CDR1 and CDR2 are ENHRY and SYGVKD. A remark on this clonotype: Its matching antigen is unknown.

5'RACE template switching produced TCR cDNA carrying a universal primer site and UMIs. TCRdb ran MiXCR on the 5' RACE reads and lists one entry per CDR3 protein. Of roughly 320,000 distinct CDR3 sequences listed, around a tenth were seen once; the top ten hold less than 3.5%. This specimen was CD4+ T cells sorted from PBMCs, taken 45 days after the yellow fever booster vaccination. This clonotype was sampled from a man between 18 and 35 years old who received the YFV17D yellow fever vaccine. This rearrangement joins TRBV10-3 to TRBJ2-6; no clear D. CDR3 amino acids: CAISEFGNSGANVLTF. The CDR3 region has the DNA TGTGCCATCAGTGAGTTCGGAAACTCTGGGGCCAACGTCCTGACTTTC.